Presented here are 15 T cell receptor beta chains from one specimen sequenced in a study of patients and donors after allogeneic stem cell transplantation. One entry per CDR3 protein, called by TCRdb with MiXCR from the RT-PCR reads. The sample includes under 200,000 distinct CDR3 sequences, 24% of them seen just once. The specimen was blood, either unsorted or a sorted T cell fraction (not recorded which). The receptors here all came from a human donor who was either an allogeneic HSCT recipient or a stem cell or donor lymphocyte infusion donor (not recorded which). It is not recorded whose cells these are; they may come from a transplant donor.

This clonotype came up many times. This chain uses TRBV4-1 with TRBJ1-5; unclear D gene. Germline assignment: CDR1 MGHRA and CDR2 YSYEKL. The germline V and J ends were trimmed by 1 base and 4 bases, with 8 bases remaining between them. The CDR3 is 14 residues long. The CDR3 loop is CASSQGDRNQPQHF. CDR3 nucleotides: TGCGCCAGCAGCCAAGGAGACCGTAATCAGCCCCAGCATTTT.

The rearrangement uses TRBV9 and TRBJ2-5, with D possibly TRBD1 on 6 matching bases. The CDR3 loop spans 15 amino acids. Germline V gene data show CDR1 as SGDLS and CDR2 as YYNGEE. V shed 6 bases and J shed 0 bases, with 15 bases lying between them. CDR3 nucleotides: TGTGCCAGCACCCCCGGGACAATGTACCAAGAGACCCAGTACTTC. It is translated as CASTPGTMYQETQYF. The complete variable domain, with remaining parts taken from reference TRBV9 and TRBJ2-5, reads DSGVTQTPKHLITATGQRVTLRCSPRSGDLSVYWYQQSLDQGLQFLIQYYNGEERAKGNILERFSAQQFPDLHSELNLSSLELGDSALYFCASTPGTMYQETQYFGPGTRLLVL.

This sequence joins TRBV5-1 and TRBJ2-1; D possibly corresponds to TRBD2 (6 bases). Trimming shortened V by 5 bases and J by 4 bases, and 10 bases separated the two germline ends. The germline V gene encodes CDR1 SGHRS and CDR2 YFSETQ. The CDR3 loop spans 13 amino acids. CDR3 coding DNA: TGCGCCAGCAGGAAGGGACTTTACAATGAGCAGTTCTTC. This encodes CASRKGLYNEQFF.

This clonotype came up a few times. The rearrangement joins TRBV10-3 to TRBJ1-6; TRBD1 aligns across 9 bases. The CDR3 covers 16 residues. V lost 3 bases, J lost 7 bases, and 7 bases stayed unmatched. Germline CDR1 reads ENHRY; CDR2 reads SYGVKD. In DNA, the CDR3 is TGTGCCATCAGTGAAGATGGGACAGGGCTAAATTCACCCCTCCACTTT. Its translation: CAISEDGTGLNSPLHF.

This rearrangement joins TRBV27 to TRBJ2-7; TRBD1 might be the D (6 bases). Germline loops: CDR1 MNHEY, CDR2 SMNVEV (reference sequence). The CDR3 length is 16 residues. The germline V and J ends were trimmed by 8 bases and 0 bases, with 20 bases remaining between them. CDR3 sequence: CASGTNREWSSYEQYF. CDR3 sequence (DNA): TGTGCCAGCGGTACAAACAGGGAGTGGAGCTCCTACGAGCAGTACTTC.

The CDR3 region is CASSWTPSTDTQYF. For the CDR3, the DNA is TGCGCCAGCAGCTGGACACCTAGCACAGATACGCAGTATTTT. V is TRBV5-1 and J is TRBJ2-3, with D perhaps matching TRBD1 (5 bases). The CDR3 extends over 14 amino acids. Germline CDR1 is SGHRS and CDR2 is YFSETQ. The V and J ends lost 3 bases and 0 bases respectively, with 8 bases between them.

This chain links TRBV5-1 with TRBJ2-1, with D possibly matching TRBD1 (6 bases). The CDR3 consists of 15 residues. The V and J ends lost 5 bases and 2 bases respectively, with 14 bases between them. The V gene's germline CDR1 is SGHRS and CDR2 YFSETQ. The DNA for the CDR3 is TGCGCCAGCAGTCCCGACAGGCGGGCCTACAATGAGCAGTTCTTC. This encodes CASSPDRRAYNEQFF.

The rearrangement joins TRBV9 to TRBJ1-3; D may be TRBD1 (5 bases). The CDR3 covers 17 residues. Between the trimmed V and J ends, which lost 4 bases and 0 bases, there was a span of 17 bases. Germline V gene lookup returns CDR1 SGDLS and CDR2 YYNGEE. Here the CDR3 reads CASSLRASLFSGNTIYF. CDR3 nucleotides: TGTGCCAGCAGCCTCAGGGCCAGCCTATTCTCTGGAAACACCATATATTTT.

This clonotype occurred once. This chain uses TRBV29-1 with TRBJ2-7; 7 nucleotides line up with TRBD1. This CDR3 region has 15 residues. Per the germline V gene, CDR1 is SQVTM and CDR2 is ANQGSEA. With 1 base clipped from V and 3 bases from J, the junction kept 9 bases outside the gene matches. The chain's CDR3 is CSVEVAGGHYYEQYF. The CDR3 DNA is TGCAGCGTTGAAGTGGCAGGGGGTCACTACTACGAGCAGTACTTC.

A few counts support this clonotype. The chain is built from TRBV11-3 and TRBJ2-1; TRBD1 aligns across 10 bases. V trimming: 6 bases; J trimming: 16 bases; junction bases outside the gene matches: 9. From germline, CDR1 is SGHNT and CDR2 YENEEA. The length of the CDR3 is 12 residues. CDR3 amino acids: CASSIQGTGAFF. In nucleotides, the CDR3 is TGTGCCAGCAGTATCCAGGGGACAGGGGCCTTCTTC.

The chain has TRBV30 and TRBJ2-7, with 9 bases matching TRBD2. V was pared by 4 bases and J by 1 base, with 2 bases of the junction left unmatched. The CDR3 is made up of 13 amino acids. CDR1 is GTSNPN, CDR2 SVGIG, per germline (reference sequence). The CDR3 region is CAWIAGESYEQYF. CDR3 coding DNA: TGTGCCTGGATAGCGGGAGAGTCCTACGAGCAGTACTTC.

This chain uses TRBV9 with TRBJ2-7, with TRBD2 identical over 9 bases. Germline CDR1 and CDR2: SGDLS and YYNGEE. V trimming: 3 bases; J trimming: 3 bases; junction bases outside the gene matches: 10. CDR3 size: 16 residues. The CDR3 DNA is TGTGCCAGCAGCGGAAGTCTAGTAGCGGGAGTCTACGAGCAGTACTTC. It codes for CASSGSLVAGVYEQYF.

The chain uses TRBV6-6 and TRBJ2-1; D gene ambiguous. The CDR3 contains 14 residues. The V and J ends lost 6 bases and 4 bases respectively, with 13 bases between them. Germline V gene sequence: CDR1 MNHNY, CDR2 SVGAGI (reference sequence). The CDR3 region is CASRPGSKYNEQFF. Written as DNA, the CDR3 is TGTGCCAGCAGACCGGGCAGTAAGTACAATGAGCAGTTCTTC.

This chain uses TRBV4-1 with TRBJ2-1, with 9 nucleotides matching TRBD2. The germline CDR1 and CDR2 sequences are MGHRA and YSYEKL. With V trimmed by 4 bases and J by 8 bases, 9 bases remained unmatched. The CDR3 consists of 15 residues. CDR3 in DNA: TGCGCCAGCAGCCCACCCGGGACTAGCATCCATGAGCAGTTCTTC. This gives the protein CASSPPGTSIHEQFF.

This chain joins TRBV5-1 and TRBJ2-1, with TRBD1 matching 7 bases. V dropped 2 bases and J dropped 5; count of bases not matched to a gene: 7. The CDR3 is 15 amino acids. Germline CDR1 is SGHRS and CDR2 is YFSETQ. In DNA form, the CDR3 reads TGCGCCAGCAGCTTACAGGGGATATGGCACAATGAGCAGTTCTTC. This sequence encodes CASSLQGIWHNEQFF.